This paragraph reports one TCR beta chain. Assay used: immunoSEQ multiplex PCR; TCRdb lists only in-frame clones, some missing. The sample yields around 53,000 clones, approximately 87% seen once. This entry is derived from a study of blood T cell repertoires in COVID-19. Overall study context: T cells, B-cell-depleted T cells, or PBMCs supplied cDNA or gDNA.

The CDR3 covers 15 residues. Germline V gene lookup returns CDR1 MNHNS and CDR2 SASEGT. Trimming cost V 1 base and J 3 bases, with 13 bases left between them. The rearrangement uses TRBV6-1 and TRBJ2-7, with a tentative D call TRBD2 (6 bases). This TCR was recovered from a woman in her sixties with COVID-19, enrolled during active disease. The specimen was peripheral blood. CDR3 sequence (DNA): TGTGCCAGCAGTGAAGTTAGCGGAGGACTCTACGAGCAGTACTTC. This gives the protein CASSEVSGGLYEQYF.